This T cell receptor (beta chain) appears in the sequencing data of a study of tumor-infiltrating lymphocytes in primary liver carcinoma. Study conclusions and caveats: Relative to blood, tumors carried a significantly larger fraction of the repertoire in their top 250 clones (p = 0.039). Relative to tumor region pairs, the tumor-adjacent and tumor-blood pairs showed overlap that was lower. Present in all five tumor regions were only about 7.5-24% of the top clones.

The CDR3 is 17 amino acids. The V end was cut by 1 base, the J end by 8 bases, with 21 bases between. CDR1 is SGHNT, CDR2 YENEEA, per germline. Researchers generated TCR beta cDNA from about 530 ng of total RNA, relying on a constant-region primer. TCR beta libraries came from three nested multiplex PCR rounds using slightly modified ARM-PCR. For roughly 10 cycles apiece, the opening two PCR rounds ran with TRBV1-TRBV30 forward primers and a C-beta reverse primer. In TCRdb, the multiplex PCR reads were re-called with MiXCR into one record per CDR3 protein. The sample has fewer than 110,000 distinct CDR3 sequences; about 63% are singletons. The source material, roughly 18-33 mg of unsorted bulk tissue, was used to co-extract RNA and DNA. Every patient had chronic HBV infection and was treatment-naive. In the case of this clonotype: Antigen: not known.

J is TRBJ2-1 and V is TRBV11-3; D possibly uses TRBD1 or TRBD2 (6 bases each). The origin of this receptor is a woman aged 60-75 years with primary liver carcinoma and hepatitis B virus infection. The sample was liver tumor tissue from sampling region 2. The subset: tumor region T2, inferior pole. CDR3 coding DNA: TGTGCCAGCAGCTTAGGTCGGAGGGGGTGCGGTGTCGATGAGCAGTTCTTC. It encodes CASSLGRRGCGVDEQFF. Complete variable domain (other parts from reference TRBV11-3 and TRBJ2-1): EAGVVQSPRYKIIEKKQPVAFWCNPISGHNTLYWYLQNLGQGPELLIRYENEEAVDDSQLPKDRFSAERLKGVDSTLKIQPAELGDSAVYLCASSLGRRGCGVDEQFFGPGTRLTVL.